This T cell receptor beta chain was sequenced during a study of patients and donors after allogeneic stem cell transplantation. This clonotype was seen a handful of times. V shed 0 bases, J shed 4 bases, and the junction held 4 bases outside the gene matches. The length of the CDR3 is 15 residues. From germline, CDR1 is SEHNR and CDR2 FQNEAQ (reference sequence). TCRdb re-derived calls from the RT-PCR reads in MiXCR, one entry per CDR3 protein. Of hundreds of thousands of distinct CDR3 sequences listed, more than 15% were seen once; the top ten hold 7.2%. Sequenced material: blood, either unsorted or a sorted T cell fraction (not recorded which). This TCR was sampled from a human donor who was either an allogeneic HSCT recipient or a stem cell or donor lymphocyte infusion donor (not recorded which). It is not recorded whose cells these are; they may come from a transplant donor. V gene TRBV7-9 combines with J gene TRBJ2-3; 7 bases are a match to TRBD2. This CDR3 reads CASSLAGGGADTQYF. The CDR3, as DNA: TGTGCCAGCAGCTTAGCCGGCGGGGGTGCAGATACGCAGTATTTT.